The text below deals with one T cell receptor beta chain. The target antigen is unknown. The ends were cut back, 1 base at V and 1 base at J, with 4 bases in the middle. The CDR3 runs 13 residues. Germline-derived CDR1 and CDR2 are SGHAT and FQNNGV. Specified treatment: oral pan-JAK inhibitor, 5-10 mg twice daily. Sampling of alopecia areata patients yielded lesional scalp punch biopsies as well as peripheral blood. cDNA reverse transcribed from extracted RNA served as the sequencing template. Using immunoSEQ multiplex PCR, the repertoire was profiled, and TCRdb retains in-frame clones only, with some absent. The table shows a few hundred thousand clones, with more than 30% occurring only once. This entry is derived from a study of CD8+ T cells in alopecia areata. Study details: Tofacitinib ran 6 to 18 months, followed by 6 months off drug.

Study results and limitations: Mouse data revealed clearer TCR sharing than patient data did, a gap possibly tied to HLA. Scalp clonality and expanded CD8+ clones among the top 100 fell significantly with tofacitinib.

Material: CD4+ T cells sorted from blood, obtained between weeks 30 and 35, from a patient treated with tofacitinib. This TCR was recovered from a human donor with alopecia areata. The chain links TRBV11-2 to TRBJ1-1; D unclear. The CDR3 reads CASSLGGNTEAFF. CDR3 coding DNA: TGTGCCAGCAGCTTAGGCGGGAACACTGAAGCTTTCTTT. Based on the CDR3 plus reference TRBV11-2 and TRBJ1-1, the full variable domain is EAGVAQSPRYKIIEKRQSVAFWCNPISGHATLYWYQQILGQGPKLLIQFQNNGVVDDSQLPKDRFSAERLKGVDSTLKIQPAKLEDSAVYLCASSLGGNTEAFFGQGTRLTVV.